These 6 T cell receptor beta chains were sequenced from one sample in a study of vaccination and CD4 T cells after COVID-19. Treatment of the sample: roughly 10-day PBMC culture with coronavirus spike peptide pools or control peptides (ViraFEST assay). Oncomine TCR Beta short-read sequencing was applied to DNA from cultured CD4+ T cells. TCRdb reprocessed the PCR reads via MiXCR and lists one record per CDR3 protein. The data show fewer than 9,000 distinct CDR3 sequences, with around 70% seen just once and about a third held by the top ten. No antigen has been identified for these receptors. The sample comprised CD4+ T cells from blood, cultured in vitro. The receptors come from a human donor who had recovered from COVID-19.

This clonotype has only one observation. The rearrangement uses TRBV7-2 and TRBJ2-7, with D maybe TRBD1 (6 bases). Germline CDR1 SGHTA, CDR2 FQGNSA. Trimming left V 6 bases short and J 7 bases short, with 16 bases between. The CDR3 is 13 amino acids. This CDR3 is CASSPTGSREQYF. Written as DNA, the CDR3 is TGTGCCAGCAGTCCCACAGGGTCGCGAGAGCAGTACTTC.

The chain recombines TRBV12-3 or TRBV12-4 with TRBJ2-1; 14 bases map to TRBD2. CDR3 size: 16 residues. V lost 6 bases to trimming and J lost 9 bases; unmatched junction nucleotides: 10. The DNA of the CDR3 is TGTGCCAGCAGAATAGGACTAGCGGGAGGACTATCTGAGCAGTTCTTC. It codes for CASRIGLAGGLSEQFF.

This clonotype has just a few counts. The chain carries TRBV7-9 and TRBJ2-7; D is undetermined. The germline V gene encodes CDR1 SEHNR and CDR2 FQNEAQ (reference sequence). V lost 1 base to trimming and J lost 3 bases, with 10 bases between them. This CDR3 is 14 amino acids long. The CDR3 nucleotides read TGTGCCAGCAGCTTAGGGGGTACGGGCTACGAGCAGTACTTC. It encodes CASSLGGTGYEQYF.

This clonotype was seen a single time. V is TRBV20-1 and J is TRBJ1-3; perhaps TRBD1 as D (5 bases). With 2 bases removed from V and 0 bases from J, the gap between germline ends came to 8 bases. The CDR3 is 14 residues long. Germline V gives CDR1 DFQATT, CDR2 SNEGSKA (reference sequence). Here the CDR3 reads CSARQGVSGNTIYF. In nucleotides, the CDR3 is TGCAGTGCTAGACAGGGCGTCTCTGGAAACACCATATATTTT.

The chain couples TRBV21-1 to TRBJ1-1; the tabulated D call, TRBD1, remains unverified against the DNA. TRBV21-1 is given as a pseudogene. The length of the CDR3 is 14 residues. The CDR3: CASSKAQGHTEAFF. The CDR3 region has the DNA TGTGCCAGCAGCAAAGCGCAGGGGCACACTGAAGCTTTCTTT.

The chain has TRBV27 and TRBJ2-1, with a weak D call TRBD1 (5 bases). Germline loops: CDR1 MNHEY, CDR2 SMNVEV (reference sequence). Between the trimmed V and J ends, which lost 2 bases and 0 bases, there was a span of 20 bases. CDR3 length equals 19 residues. The CDR3 sequence: CASSLPTAGSPSSYNEQFF. The DNA of the CDR3 is TGTGCCAGCAGTTTACCGACCGCAGGGTCCCCTAGCTCCTACAATGAGCAGTTCTTC.